This entry lists 15 T cell receptor beta chains sequenced from one sample in a study of blood T cells in healthy people across ages. Sample-barcoded 5' priming and a J-beta primer mix drove a second PCR of 7 to 11 cycles. One entry per CDR3 protein results from TCRdb running MiXCR on the 5' RACE reads. The table records about 1.4 million distinct CDR3 sequences, roughly 60% of them present only once. Sequenced: blood. These receptors all stem from a young man in good health.

The chain employs TRBV20-1 and TRBJ2-1; 11 nucleotides line up with TRBD1. J was trimmed by 1 base and V by 2 bases; bases with no gene match: 7. CDR3 length equals 17 residues. In germline, CDR1 is DFQATT, CDR2 SNEGSKA (reference sequence). The CDR3 loop is CSARSRDRGRSYNEQFF. The DNA of the CDR3 is TGCAGTGCTAGATCCCGGGACAGGGGGAGGTCCTACAATGAGCAGTTCTTC.

This rearrangement joins TRBV5-1 to TRBJ1-2, with 8 nucleotides matching TRBD1. Germline values: CDR1 SGHRS, CDR2 YFSETQ. The CDR3 spans 17 residues. V lost 2 bases, J lost 4 bases, and 13 bases stayed unmatched. This CDR3 reads CASSLGFRGQAGYGYTF. CDR3 sequence (DNA): TGCGCCAGCAGCTTAGGCTTCCGGGGACAGGCAGGCTATGGCTACACCTTC.

V usage is TRBV28 and J usage is TRBJ2-3; TRBD2 agrees at 9 bases. The germline V gene encodes CDR1 MDHEN and CDR2 SYDVKM. Trimming took 2 bases from V and 5 from J; bases not matched to a gene: 8. This CDR3 spans 16 amino acids. The CDR3 nucleotides are TGTGCCAGCAGTTTAGTTAGCGGGGGCCCTAGAGATACGCAGTATTTT. Translating gives CASSLVSGGPRDTQYF. Filled out from reference TRBV28 and TRBJ2-3, the complete variable domain reads DVKVTQSSRYLVKRTGEKVFLECVQDMDHENMFWYRQDPGLGLRLIYFSYDVKMKEKGDIPEGYSVSREKKERFSLILESASTNQTSMYLCASSLVSGGPRDTQYFGPGTRLTVL.

The V gene is TRBV28, the J gene TRBJ2-3; TRBD2 is a possible D gene (6 bases). The CDR3 spans 14 residues. CDR1 and CDR2 from the germline V gene are MDHEN and SYDVKM. Trimming shortened V by 6 bases and J by 8 bases, and 18 bases separated the two germline ends. CDR3 coding DNA: TGTGCCAGCAGCCTTCGGGGCCGGGGAGGTACGCAGTATTTT. As protein: CASSLRGRGGTQYF.

Comments on this clonotype: An end of the junction differs from the germline gene, which may be a read error. The chain is built from TRBV4-3 and TRBJ1-1; 7 bases match TRBD1. Germline-derived CDR1 and CDR2 are LGHNA and YSLEER. This CDR3 is built from 15 residues. CDR3 DNA: TGCGCCAGCACCCAAGACAGGGCCGTCTCCACTGAAGCTTTCTTT. Amino acids: CASTQDRAVSTEAFF.

This clonotype appeared a few times. V and J are TRBV5-5 and TRBJ2-5; the D is unclear. Per the germline V gene, CDR1 is SGHKS and CDR2 is YYEKEE (reference sequence). V was trimmed by 4 bases and J by 2 bases, leaving 12 bases between them. The CDR3 sequence is 14 residues long. The CDR3 is CASSLDATQETQYF. As DNA, the CDR3 is TGTGCCAGCAGCCTTGACGCGACGCAAGAGACCCAGTACTTC. The full variable domain, in which reference TRBV5-5 and TRBJ2-5 provide the parts outside the CDR3, is DAGVTQSPTHLIKTRGQQVTLRCSPISGHKSVSWYQQVLGQGPQFIFQYYEKEERGRGNFPDRFSARQFPNYSSELNVNALLLGDSALYLCASSLDATQETQYFGPGTRLLVL.

This clonotype was seen a few times. V is TRBV27 and J is TRBJ2-3, with TRBD2 identical over 12 bases. Per the germline V gene, CDR1 is MNHEY and CDR2 is SMNVEV (reference sequence). This CDR3 region has 17 residues. J gave up 0 bases and V 6 bases, and 7 bases lay outside the gene matches. CDR3 sequence: CASSPTSGGGSTDTQYF. The CDR3 nucleotides read TGTGCCAGCAGCCCGACTAGCGGGGGAGGGAGCACAGATACGCAGTATTTT.

This rearrangement joins TRBV4-1 to TRBJ2-7, with 9 positions matching TRBD1. The ends lost 5 bases at V and 7 bases at J; junction bases unmatched: 9. Germline V gives CDR1 MGHRA, CDR2 YSYEKL. This CDR3 spans 14 amino acids. The CDR3 nucleotides are TGCGCCAGCAGCGCCAGACAGGGGGAACATGAGCAGTACTTC. Residues: CASSARQGEHEQYF.

This clonotype was counted a few times. This sequence joins TRBV7-2 and TRBJ2-7; D remains unclear. The CDR3 runs to 15 residues. Trimming stripped 1 base from V and 2 bases from J, with 12 bases between. CDR1 and CDR2 from the germline V gene are SGHTA and FQGNSA. The CDR3 here is CASSLGAGPAYEQYF. CDR3 sequence (DNA): TGTGCCAGCAGCTTAGGGGCCGGTCCTGCCTACGAGCAGTACTTC.

The chain joins TRBV24-1 to TRBJ2-3, with a tentative D call TRBD1 (6 bases). The germline gives CDR1 KGHDR, CDR2 SFDVKD. The V end was cut by 4 bases, the J end by 5 bases, with 12 bases between. There are 14 residues in the CDR3. The CDR3 spells CATSEGTTQDTQYF. The CDR3 DNA reads TGTGCCACCAGTGAGGGGACAACCCAAGATACGCAGTATTTT.

This clonotype was observed a handful of times. The rearrangement uses TRBV7-9 and TRBJ1-2; 10 bases line up with TRBD1. The CDR3 extends over 15 amino acids. V shed 0 bases and J 8 bases; nucleotides not matched to a gene: 6. Per the germline V gene, CDR1 is SEHNR and CDR2 is FQNEAQ (reference sequence). The CDR3 here is CASSLARQGAEGYTF. The CDR3 bases are TGTGCCAGCAGCTTAGCCCGACAGGGGGCGGAGGGCTACACCTTC.

This chain connects TRBV28 to TRBJ1-2, with TRBD1 as a possible D gene (5 bases). Trimming stripped 7 bases from V and 8 bases from J, with 14 bases between. The CDR3 is 12 amino acids. From germline, CDR1 is MDHEN and CDR2 SYDVKM. In nucleotides, the CDR3 is TGTGCCAGCACCAGCGGGACGGAAGGCTACACCTTC. It encodes CASTSGTEGYTF.

This clonotype was seen at least ten times. This chain links TRBV4-3 with TRBJ2-7; either TRBD1 or TRBD2 may fit D (5 bases each). Looked up from germline, CDR1 is LGHNA and CDR2 is YSLEER. Between the trimmed V and J ends, which lost 0 bases and 4 bases, there was a span of 13 bases. The CDR3 sequence is 15 residues long. The CDR3 is CASSQDRDPTYEQYF. CDR3 nucleotide sequence: TGCGCCAGCAGCCAAGATAGGGACCCAACGTACGAGCAGTACTTC.

V and J are TRBV5-8 and TRBJ1-2, with a tentative D call TRBD1 (5 bases). Germline loops: CDR1 SGHTS, CDR2 YDEGEE. V was cut by 0 bases and J by 8 bases, with 20 bases left in between. CDR3 length equals 16 residues. This CDR3 reads CASSLDDTGTSGGYTF. The DNA for the CDR3 is TGTGCCAGCAGCTTGGACGATACAGGAACCAGCGGGGGCTACACCTTC.

This clonotype has just a few counts. V usage is TRBV10-3 and J usage is TRBJ1-2; 8 bases align to TRBD1. Trimming at V came to 5 bases and at J to 3 bases, leaving 8 bases not matched to a gene. The CDR3 has 15 residues. The germline CDR1 and CDR2 sequences are ENHRY and SYGVKD. The CDR3 here is CAISIGTGGDYGYTF. In DNA, the CDR3 is TGTGCCATCAGTATTGGGACAGGTGGGGACTATGGCTACACCTTC.